This T cell receptor (beta chain) was identified in a study of Tregs in tolerant kidney transplant recipients. Using immunoSEQ multiplex PCR, the repertoire was profiled, and TCRdb retains in-frame clones only, with some absent. The table has some 90,000 clones, 85% to 95% seen once. A remark on this clone: The antigen remains unidentified.

Between the trimmed V and J ends, which lost 4 bases and 11 bases, there was a span of 12 bases. In germline, CDR1 is SGDLS, CDR2 YYNGEE. This CDR3 spans 11 amino acids. Thawed PBMCs were FACS-sorted into unstimulated CD4+CD25+CD127- regulatory T cells, CD4+CD25- non-regulatory cells, CD4 and CD8 cells. Findings and limits, study-wide: This study did not directly address biological reproducibility.

This TCR was sampled from a human donor in good health. Sample: CD8+ T cells from blood. The rearrangement joins TRBV9 to TRBJ1-1; tentatively, D is TRBD1 (5 bases). The CDR3 loop is CASSPQGVAFF. The DNA for the CDR3 is TGTGCCAGCAGCCCTCAAGGGGTGGCTTTCTTT.